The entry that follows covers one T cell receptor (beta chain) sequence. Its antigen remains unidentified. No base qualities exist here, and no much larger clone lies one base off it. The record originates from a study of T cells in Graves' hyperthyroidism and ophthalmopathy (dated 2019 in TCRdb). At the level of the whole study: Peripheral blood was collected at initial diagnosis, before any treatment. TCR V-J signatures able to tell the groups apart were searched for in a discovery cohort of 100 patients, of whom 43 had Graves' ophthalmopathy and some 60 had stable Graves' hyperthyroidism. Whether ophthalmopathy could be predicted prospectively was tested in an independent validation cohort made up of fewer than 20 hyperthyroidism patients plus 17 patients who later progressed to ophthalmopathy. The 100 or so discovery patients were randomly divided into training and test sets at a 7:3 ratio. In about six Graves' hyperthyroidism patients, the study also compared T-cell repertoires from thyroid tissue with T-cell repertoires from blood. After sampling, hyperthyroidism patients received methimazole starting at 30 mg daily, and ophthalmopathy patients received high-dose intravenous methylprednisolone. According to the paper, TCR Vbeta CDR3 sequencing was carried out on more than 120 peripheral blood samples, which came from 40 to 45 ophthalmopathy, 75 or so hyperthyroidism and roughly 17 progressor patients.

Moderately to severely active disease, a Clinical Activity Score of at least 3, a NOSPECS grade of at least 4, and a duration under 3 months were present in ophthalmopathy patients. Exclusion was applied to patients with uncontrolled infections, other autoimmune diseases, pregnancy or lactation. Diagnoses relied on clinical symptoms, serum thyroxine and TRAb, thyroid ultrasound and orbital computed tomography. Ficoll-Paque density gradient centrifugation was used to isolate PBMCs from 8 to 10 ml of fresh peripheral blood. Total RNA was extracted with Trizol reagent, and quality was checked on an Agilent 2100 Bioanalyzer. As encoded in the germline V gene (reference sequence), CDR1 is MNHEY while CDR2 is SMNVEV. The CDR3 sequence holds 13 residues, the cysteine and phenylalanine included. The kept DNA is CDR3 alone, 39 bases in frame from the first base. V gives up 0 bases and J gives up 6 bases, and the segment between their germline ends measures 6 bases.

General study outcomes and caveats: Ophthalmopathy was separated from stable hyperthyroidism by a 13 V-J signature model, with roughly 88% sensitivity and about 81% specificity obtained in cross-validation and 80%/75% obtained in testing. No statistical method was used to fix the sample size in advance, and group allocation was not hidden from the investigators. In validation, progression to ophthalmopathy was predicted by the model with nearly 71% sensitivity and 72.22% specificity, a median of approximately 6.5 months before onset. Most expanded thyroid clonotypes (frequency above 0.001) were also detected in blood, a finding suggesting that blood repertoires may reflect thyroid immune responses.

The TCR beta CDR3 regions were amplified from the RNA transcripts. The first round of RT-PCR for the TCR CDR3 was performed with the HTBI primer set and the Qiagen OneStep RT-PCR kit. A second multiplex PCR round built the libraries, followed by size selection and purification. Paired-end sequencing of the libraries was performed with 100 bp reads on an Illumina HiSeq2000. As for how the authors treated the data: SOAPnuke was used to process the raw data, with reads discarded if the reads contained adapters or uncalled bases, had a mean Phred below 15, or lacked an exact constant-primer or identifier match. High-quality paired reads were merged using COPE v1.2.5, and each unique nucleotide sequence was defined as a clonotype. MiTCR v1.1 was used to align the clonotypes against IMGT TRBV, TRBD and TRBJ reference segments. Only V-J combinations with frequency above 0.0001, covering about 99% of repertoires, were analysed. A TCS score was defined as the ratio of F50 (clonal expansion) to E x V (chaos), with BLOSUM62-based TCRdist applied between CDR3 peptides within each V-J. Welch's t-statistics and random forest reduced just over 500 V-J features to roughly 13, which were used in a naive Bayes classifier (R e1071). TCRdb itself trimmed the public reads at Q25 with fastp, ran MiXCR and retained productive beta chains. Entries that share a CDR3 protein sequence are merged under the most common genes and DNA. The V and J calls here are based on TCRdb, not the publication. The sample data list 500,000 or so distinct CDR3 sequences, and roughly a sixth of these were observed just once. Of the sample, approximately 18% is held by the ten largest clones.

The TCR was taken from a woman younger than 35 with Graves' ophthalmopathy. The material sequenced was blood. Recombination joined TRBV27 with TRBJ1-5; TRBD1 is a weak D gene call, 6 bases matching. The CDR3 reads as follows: CASSLSDSQPQHF. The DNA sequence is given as TGTGCCAGCAGTTTATCGGACAGTCAGCCCCAGCATTTT.